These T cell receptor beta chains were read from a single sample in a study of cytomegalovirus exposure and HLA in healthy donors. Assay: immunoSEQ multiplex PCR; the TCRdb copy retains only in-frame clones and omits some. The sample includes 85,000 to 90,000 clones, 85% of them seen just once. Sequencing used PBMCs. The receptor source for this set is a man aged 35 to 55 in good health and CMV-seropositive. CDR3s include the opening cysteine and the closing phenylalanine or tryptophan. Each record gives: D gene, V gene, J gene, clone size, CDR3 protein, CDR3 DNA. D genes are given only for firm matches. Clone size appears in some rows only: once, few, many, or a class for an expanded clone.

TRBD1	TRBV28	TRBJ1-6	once	CASSPSTGWNSPLHF	TGTGCCAGCAGCCCCTCGACAGGGTGGAATTCACCCCTCCACTTT
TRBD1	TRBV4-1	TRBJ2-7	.	CASSQSPTGQGRDEQYF	TGCGCCAGCAGCCAAAGCCCGACGGGACAGGGGAGGGACGAGCAGTACTTC
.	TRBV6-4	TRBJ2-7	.	CASIASLTYEQYF	TGTGCCAGTATAGCTAGCCTTACCTACGAGCAGTACTTC
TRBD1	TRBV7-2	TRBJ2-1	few	CASSPQGGVSYNEQFF	TGTGCCAGCAGCCCACAGGGGGGCGTCTCCTACAATGAGCAGTTCTTC
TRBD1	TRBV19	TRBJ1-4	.	CASSPGGQWDEKLFF	TGTGCCAGTAGTCCAGGGGGACAATGGGATGAAAAACTGTTTTTT
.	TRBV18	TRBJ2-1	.	CASSLGRGGANEQFF	TGTGCCAGCTCACTGGGCCGTGGGGGGGCCAATGAGCAGTTCTTC
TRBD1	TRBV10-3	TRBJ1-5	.	CAISEFGQGGQPQHF	TGTGCCATCAGTGAGTTTGGTCAGGGGGGTCAGCCCCAGCATTTT
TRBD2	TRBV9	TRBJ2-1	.	CASSVQAGYYNEQFF	TGTGCCAGCAGCGTACAAGCGGGGTACTACAATGAGCAGTTCTTC
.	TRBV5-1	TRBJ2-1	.	CASSLGLANSYNEQFF	TGCGCCAGCAGCTTGGGGCTAGCAAACTCCTACAATGAGCAGTTCTTC
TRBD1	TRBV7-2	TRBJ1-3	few	CASSLAQGATGNTIYF	TGTGCCAGCAGCTTAGCGCAGGGGGCGACAGGAAACACCATATATTTT
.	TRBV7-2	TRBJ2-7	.	CASSLITGKYEQYF	TGTGCCAGCAGCTTAATCACAGGGAAGTACGAGCAGTACTTC
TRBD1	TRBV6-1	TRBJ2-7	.	CASSELRDRGNEQYF	TGTGCCAGCAGTGAGCTCCGGGACAGGGGCAACGAGCAGTACTTC
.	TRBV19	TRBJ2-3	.	CASSPRTAEDADTQYF	TGTGCCAGTAGTCCCCGGACAGCAGAAGACGCAGATACGCAGTATTTT
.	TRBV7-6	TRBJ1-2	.	CASSPPGSGFNYGYTF	TGTGCCAGCAGCCCGCCCGGTTCAGGGTTCAACTATGGCTACACCTTC
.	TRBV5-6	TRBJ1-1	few	CASSLATGNTEAFF	TGTGCCAGCAGCTTGGCGACAGGGAACACTGAAGCTTTCTTT
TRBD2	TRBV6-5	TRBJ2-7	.	CASSYGASGTYEQYF	TGTGCCAGCAGTTACGGTGCTAGCGGGACCTACGAGCAGTACTTC
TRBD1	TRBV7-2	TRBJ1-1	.	CASSQTMGTGRDAFF	TGTGCCAGCAGCCAAACCATGGGGACAGGGAGGGATGCTTTCTTT
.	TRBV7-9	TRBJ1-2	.	CSSSGAGQRNYGYTF	TGTTCCAGCAGTGGTGCCGGACAGCGTAACTATGGCTACACCTTC
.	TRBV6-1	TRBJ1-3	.	CASSEPGSDSGNTIYF	TGTGCCAGCAGTGAACCTGGCTCAGACTCTGGAAACACCATATATTTT
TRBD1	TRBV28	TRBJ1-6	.	CASSFVQGAGKSPLHF	TGTGCCAGCAGTTTTGTGCAGGGGGCTGGAAAATCACCCCTCCACTTT
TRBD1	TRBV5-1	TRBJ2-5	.	CASRVRQGRETQYF	TGCGCCAGCAGGGTTCGACAGGGAAGAGAGACCCAGTACTTC
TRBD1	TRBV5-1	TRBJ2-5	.	CASSSLTRDRETQYF	TGCGCCAGCAGCTCCCTCACCCGGGACAGAGAGACCCAGTACTTC
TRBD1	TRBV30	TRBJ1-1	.	CAWSVGGQGDTEAFF	TGTGCCTGGAGTGTGGGAGGACAGGGAGACACTGAAGCTTTCTTT
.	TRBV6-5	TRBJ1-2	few	CASSSQVTNYGYTF	TGTGCCAGCAGTTCCCAGGTTACTAACTATGGCTACACCTTC
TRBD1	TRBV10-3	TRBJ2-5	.	CAISVTGGETQYF	TGTGCCATCAGTGTGACAGGGGGCGAGACCCAGTACTTC
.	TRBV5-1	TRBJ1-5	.	CASSLMGGGGNQPQHF	TGCGCCAGCAGCTTGATGGGGGGTGGCGGCAATCAGCCCCAGCATTTT
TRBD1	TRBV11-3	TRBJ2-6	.	CASRSDRGRTGANVLTF	TGTGCCAGCAGATCGGACAGGGGGCGGACTGGGGCCAACGTCCTGACTTTC
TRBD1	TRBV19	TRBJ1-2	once	CASSSTGLRGYTF	TGTGCCAGTAGTTCGACAGGGCTGCGTGGCTACACCTTC
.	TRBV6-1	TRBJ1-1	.	CASSEGSRPGTEAFF	TGTGCCAGCAGTGAAGGCAGCAGGCCCGGCACTGAAGCTTTCTTT
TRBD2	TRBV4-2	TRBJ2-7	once	CASSQETLLAGSYEQYF	TGTGCCAGCAGCCAAGAGACTTTGCTAGCGGGATCCTACGAGCAGTACTTC
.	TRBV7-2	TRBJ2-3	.	CASSLDFATDTQYF	TGTGCCAGCAGCCTGGACTTCGCCACAGATACGCAGTATTTT
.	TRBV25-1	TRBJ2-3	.	CASSAGTDTQYF	TGTGCCAGCAGTGCGGGCACAGATACGCAGTATTTT